This entry lists 28 T cell receptor beta chains sequenced from one sample in a study of patients and donors after allogeneic stem cell transplantation. One entry per CDR3 protein, called by TCRdb with MiXCR from the RT-PCR reads. The sample has 920,000 or so distinct CDR3 sequences, about a sixth seen once. Sequencing was performed on blood, either unsorted or a sorted T cell fraction (not recorded which). These receptor sequences come from a human donor who was either an allogeneic HSCT recipient or a stem cell or donor lymphocyte infusion donor (not recorded which). It is not recorded whose cells these are; they may come from a transplant donor.

For the CDR3, the DNA is TGCAGCGTTGAGGGGACTAGAAAAGAGACCCAGTACTTC. Its protein product is CSVEGTRKETQYF. The rearrangement links TRBV29-1 to TRBJ2-5; 8 bases map to TRBD2. J lost 3 bases, V lost 3 bases, and 3 bases had no gene match. Germline V gene lookup returns CDR1 SQVTM and CDR2 ANQGSEA. The CDR3 is 13 residues long.

This clonotype has just a few counts. The chain links TRBV12-3 or TRBV12-4 to TRBJ1-3; D gene unclear. The CDR3 is 15 residues long. V lost 4 bases and J lost 3, with 13 bases in between. The CDR3 region has the DNA TGTGCCAGCAGTTCCGTAGGTAGGGTTGGAAACACCATATATTTT. It codes for CASSSVGRVGNTIYF.

Ten or more counts support this clonotype. CDR3 DNA sequence: TGTGCCAGCAGTCCCTCCCCGGGGGGGTCCTACAATGAGCAGTTCTTC. Its translation: CASSPSPGGSYNEQFF. This chain links TRBV12-3 or TRBV12-4 with TRBJ2-1; 8 nucleotides align to TRBD2. Trimming at V came to 5 bases and at J to 1 base, leaving 7 bases not matched to a gene. This CDR3 region has 16 residues.

This clonotype occurred a few times. The chain has TRBV12-3 or TRBV12-4 and TRBJ2-1, with D uncertain. CDR3 size: 11 residues. The V gene lost 3 bases and the J gene lost 9 bases, with 6 bases spanning the gap. The CDR3 DNA reads as TGTGCCAGCAGTTTCGACGGTGAGCAGTTCTTC. Translated: CASSFDGEQFF.

The chain combines TRBV5-6 with TRBJ1-2; 7 bases fit TRBD1. CDR1 is SGHDT and CDR2 is YYEEEE in the germline V gene. The CDR3 sequence is 14 residues long. V was pared by 4 bases and J by 6 bases, with 9 bases of the junction left unmatched. The CDR3, as DNA: TGTGCCAGCAGCCTCGGGAGGGGGCAGGATGGCTACACCTTC. Its translation: CASSLGRGQDGYTF.

This clonotype was seen a few times. The chain is built from TRBV7-2 and TRBJ1-2, with TRBD1 identical over 7 bases. Trimming cost V 8 bases and J 6 bases; bases outside gene matches: 12. Germline V gene sequence: CDR1 SGHTA, CDR2 FQGNSA. The CDR3 is made up of 14 amino acids. The CDR3 DNA is TGTGCCAGCGCTTTGACAGGGCTCCTTGATGGCTACACCTTC. Encoded protein: CASALTGLLDGYTF.

This clonotype has more than one count but fewer than ten. CDR3 residues: CASSLVLAGTTDTQYF. CDR3 coding DNA: TGTGCCAGCAGCTTAGTTCTAGCGGGAACCACAGATACGCAGTATTTT. The chain links TRBV11-2 to TRBJ2-3; 9 bases match TRBD2. CDR3 length: 16 residues. The V gene's germline CDR1 is SGHAT and CDR2 FQNNGV. The junction had 4 bases not matched to a gene; V was cut back by 1 base and J by 2 bases.

The chain joins TRBV20-1 to TRBJ1-2; perhaps TRBD1 as D (6 bases). V lost 5 bases and J lost 0, with 16 bases in between. The CDR3 is 15 amino acids. Germline V gene sequence: CDR1 DFQATT, CDR2 SNEGSKA (reference sequence). The DNA of the CDR3 is TGCAGTGCTGAGGGGGAGGCAGGGACTAACTATGGCTACACCTTC. Translated: CSAEGEAGTNYGYTF.

This clonotype was seen only a few times. The CDR3, as DNA: TGTGCCAGCAGTTCTCAGGGGCAGGGGGATGGCTACACCTTC. It translates to CASSSQGQGDGYTF. The chain has TRBV12-3 or TRBV12-4 and TRBJ1-2, with TRBD1 matching over 7 bases. The CDR3 is 14 residues long. With 4 bases clipped from V and 6 bases from J, the junction kept 8 bases outside the gene matches.

This clonotype was seen only a few times. The chain joins TRBV5-1 to TRBJ2-7; TRBD1 agrees at 9 bases. The CDR3 loop spans 15 amino acids. The germline CDR1 and CDR2 sequences are SGHRS and YFSETQ. V shed 0 bases, J shed 6 bases, and the junction held 7 bases outside the gene matches. As DNA, the CDR3 is TGCGCCAGCAGCTTGGCCCGGGACAGGGTTGCCGAGCAGTACTTC. Translation gives CASSLARDRVAEQYF.

This clonotype was observed a handful of times. The CDR3 DNA follows: TGCAGTGCTCCTACAGGGGATATAGCCAAAAACATTCAGTACTTC. It specifies CSAPTGDIAKNIQYF. This chain uses TRBV20-1 with TRBJ2-4; TRBD1 agrees at 7 bases. The CDR3 spans 15 residues. CDR1 DFQATT and CDR2 SNEGSKA come from the germline V gene (reference sequence). With V trimmed by 5 bases and J by 0 bases, 7 bases remained unmatched.

J is TRBJ2-7 and V is TRBV4-1; 8 nucleotides match TRBD1. Germline lookup yields CDR1 MGHRA and CDR2 YSYEKL. V lost 0 bases to trimming and J lost 3 bases; unmatched junction nucleotides: 7. The CDR3 has 16 amino acids. DNA for the CDR3: TGCGCCAGCAGCCAAGATCGTCAGGGGGCGGTCTACGAGCAGTACTTC. Translation gives CASSQDRQGAVYEQYF.

The V call is TRBV6-5, the J call TRBJ2-3; 9 nucleotides line up with TRBD1. Trimming at V came to 2 bases and at J to 4 bases, leaving 1 base not matched to a gene. Germline CDR1 and CDR2: MNHEY and SVGAGI. CDR3 size: 14 residues. The CDR3 loop is CASSYGTGSDTQYF. The DNA for the CDR3 is TGTGCCAGCAGTTACGGGACAGGGTCAGATACGCAGTATTTT.

CDR3 DNA sequence: TGTGCCAGCAGCTTAATGTCGGGGTACGAGCAGTACTTC. It codes for CASSLMSGYEQYF. V is TRBV7-3 and J is TRBJ2-7; possibly TRBD2 for D (5 bases). The germline V and J ends were trimmed by 1 base and 4 bases, with 8 bases remaining between them. This CDR3 has 13 amino acids. Germline-derived CDR1 and CDR2 are SGHTA and FQGTGA.

This clonotype came up many times. V is TRBV12-3 or TRBV12-4 and J is TRBJ1-3, with no clear D. Deletions cut 6 bases from V and 7 bases from J, with 19 bases between. The CDR3 is 15 amino acids. The CDR3 spells CASSHLTRLGNTIYF. The CDR3 DNA sequence: TGTGCCAGCAGCCACCTTACAAGATTGGGTAACACCATATATTTT.

The rearrangement links TRBV4-2 to TRBJ1-5; unclear D gene. The CDR3 is 17 amino acids. The germline CDR1 and CDR2 sequences are LGHNA and YNFKEQ. Trimming stripped 0 bases from V and 2 bases from J, with 14 bases between. Here the CDR3 reads CASSQDERGVGNQPQHF. In DNA, the CDR3 is TGTGCCAGCAGCCAAGATGAACGGGGTGTAGGCAATCAGCCCCAGCATTTT.

This clonotype appeared a few times. The chain is built from TRBV4-2 and TRBJ1-5; 10 positions agree with TRBD1. The V gene end was trimmed by 5 bases and the J gene end by 4 bases; junction bases not matched to a gene: 5. The CDR3 covers 15 residues. The germline V gene encodes CDR1 LGHNA and CDR2 YNFKEQ. The CDR3 coding sequence is TGTGCCAGCAGCTACGGGACAGGGGTGAATCAGCCCCAGCATTTT. It encodes CASSYGTGVNQPQHF.

This clonotype has just a few counts. The rearrangement joins TRBV5-5 to TRBJ1-6; D unclear. The CDR3 spans 14 residues. The germline V gene encodes CDR1 SGHKS and CDR2 YYEKEE (reference sequence). V gave up 3 bases and J gave up 8 bases, with 12 bases separating them. The CDR3 coding sequence is TGTGCCAGCAGCTCGACGGAGTGGGATTCACCCCTCCACTTT. It yields the protein CASSSTEWDSPLHF.

This clonotype was seen only a few times. This chain links TRBV6-1 with TRBJ1-2; D not resolved. Germline assignment: CDR1 MNHNS and CDR2 SASEGT. This CDR3 spans 13 amino acids. V lost 10 bases to trimming and J lost 3 bases, with 15 bases between them. The chain's CDR3 is CATLGGEHYGYTF. CDR3 DNA: TGTGCCACCCTCGGAGGCGAGCACTATGGCTACACCTTC.

The gene calls are TRBV29-1 and TRBJ1-3, with D unclear. V lost 3 bases and J 0 bases, leaving 6 bases between the germline ends. Germline lookup yields CDR1 SQVTM and CDR2 ANQGSEA. The CDR3 totals 13 residues. CDR3 sequence (DNA): TGCAGCGTTGACGACGTCTCTGGAAACACCATATATTTT. Translated: CSVDDVSGNTIYF.

V and J are TRBV6-6 and TRBJ2-1, with D unclear. Between the trimmed V and J ends, which lost 5 bases and 4 bases, there was a span of 9 bases. CDR1 and CDR2 from the germline V gene are MNHNY and SVGAGI (reference sequence). CDR3 length equals 13 residues. CDR3 loop: CASSITGYNEQFF. The CDR3 coding sequence is TGTGCCAGCAGTATCACGGGTTACAATGAGCAGTTCTTC.

The chain couples TRBV5-1 to TRBJ1-2; D is possibly TRBD1 (6 bases). The CDR3 extends over 14 amino acids. Looked up from germline, CDR1 is SGHRS and CDR2 is YFSETQ. Trimming removed 4 bases from V and 3 bases from J, with 13 bases in between. The CDR3 nucleotides read TGCGCCAGCAGCGCCGGTACAGGGTACTATGGCTACACCTTC. Translating it yields CASSAGTGYYGYTF.

The rearrangement joins TRBV20-1 to TRBJ2-5, with D tentatively TRBD1 (6 bases). CDR1 and CDR2 from the germline V gene are DFQATT and SNEGSKA (reference sequence). The CDR3 is 12 residues long. Trimming took 7 bases from V and 2 from J, leaving 11 bases between them. CDR3 amino acids: CSGRQAQETQYF. CDR3 bases: TGCAGTGGGCGACAGGCACAAGAGACCCAGTACTTC.

This clonotype was found a few times. The chain uses TRBV20-1 and TRBJ2-5, with 7 bases fitting TRBD2. CDR1 and CDR2 from the germline V gene are DFQATT and SNEGSKA (reference sequence). There are 14 residues in the CDR3. V was clipped by 3 bases and J by 1 base; unmatched bases: 5. The CDR3 reads CSARVRESQETQYF. DNA for the CDR3: TGCAGTGCTAGGGTGCGGGAGAGCCAAGAGACCCAGTACTTC.

A few counts support this clonotype. The CDR3 is CASSGAGGSNEQFF. As DNA, the CDR3 is TGTGCCAGCAGTGGGGCAGGGGGCTCCAATGAGCAGTTCTTC. The chain carries TRBV2 and TRBJ2-1; 8 bases line up with TRBD1. Unmatched junction bases numbered 5, after V lost 4 bases and J lost 6 bases. This CDR3 is built from 14 residues. Per the germline V gene, CDR1 is SNHLY and CDR2 is FYNNEI.

This clonotype was observed a few times. The chain has TRBV7-2 and TRBJ2-3; 11 nucleotides line up with TRBD2. V shed 1 base and J 2 bases; nucleotides not matched to a gene: 2. There are 16 residues in the CDR3. Germline V gives CDR1 SGHTA, CDR2 FQGNSA. The DNA of the CDR3 is TGTGCCAGCAGCTTAGTAGCGGGGGGGATCACAGATACGCAGTATTTT. This translates into CASSLVAGGITDTQYF.

The J gene is TRBJ1-1, the V gene TRBV5-1, with 9 positions matching TRBD1. Germline trimming cut 5 bases from V and 0 bases from J; bases unmatched to any gene: 8. Germline loops: CDR1 SGHRS, CDR2 YFSETQ. This CDR3 is 16 amino acids long. The chain's CDR3 is CASRNGTGLMNTEAFF. The CDR3, as DNA: TGCGCCAGCAGGAATGGGACAGGGCTAATGAACACTGAAGCTTTCTTT.

The CDR3 sequence: CASSPLFANEQFF. CDR3 nucleotides: TGTGCCAGCTCACCACTTTTTGCGAATGAGCAGTTCTTC. The V gene is TRBV18, the J gene TRBJ2-1, with D unresolved. V was pared by 1 base and J by 7 bases, with 8 bases between. CDR1 and CDR2 (germline): KGHSH, LQKENI. The CDR3 has 13 amino acids.